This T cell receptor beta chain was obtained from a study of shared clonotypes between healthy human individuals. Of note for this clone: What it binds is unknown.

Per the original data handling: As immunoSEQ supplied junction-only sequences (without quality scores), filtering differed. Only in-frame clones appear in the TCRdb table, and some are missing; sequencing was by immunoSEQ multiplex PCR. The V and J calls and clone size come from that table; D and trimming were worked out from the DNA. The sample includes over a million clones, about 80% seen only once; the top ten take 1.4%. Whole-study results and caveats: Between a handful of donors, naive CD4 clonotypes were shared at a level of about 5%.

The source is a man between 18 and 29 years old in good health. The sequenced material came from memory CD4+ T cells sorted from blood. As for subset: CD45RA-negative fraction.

The CDR3 reads CASSRRAGSAGELFF. For the CDR3, the DNA is TGCGCCAGCAGCCGGCGGGCAGGATCGGCCGGGGAGCTGTTTTTT. This sequence joins TRBV5-1 and TRBJ2-2, with TRBD2 as a possible D gene (5 bases). The CDR3 spans 15 residues. Trimming took 4 bases from V and 6 from J, leaving 16 bases between them. Looked up from germline, CDR1 is SGHRS and CDR2 is YFSETQ.